The rows below give T cell receptor beta chains drawn from one sample of a study of blood T cell repertoires in COVID-19. The method was immunoSEQ multiplex PCR; TCRdb's version includes in-frame clones alone and lacks a portion of them. The table has under 350,000 clones, roughly 90% seen once; the top ten hold 6.8%. The sequenced sample consisted of peripheral blood. Receptors originate from a woman in her 30s with COVID-19, enrolled during active disease. Each CDR3 is given with its conserved first and last residue. A D gene is named only where the DNA matches it firmly. Clone sizes are given selectively: once, few, many, or a class where the clone is expanded.

D	V	size	J	DNA	CDR3
-	TRBV29-1	-	TRBJ2-1	TGCAGCGTTGAATTGTGGAGGGAGCAGTTCTTC	CSVELWREQFF
-	TRBV14	-	TRBJ2-7	TGTGCCAGCAGCCAAGAGCTCATCCGGGTCCTCCGGGCCTACGAGCAGTACTTC	CASSQELIRVLRAYEQYF
TRBD1	TRBV6-2/TRBV6-3	-	TRBJ2-7	TGTGCCAGCAGCCGAGACAGGGGCGAGCAGTACTTC	CASSRDRGEQYF
-	TRBV2	-	TRBJ1-5	TGTGCCAGCAGTGCGGGGACACGGAGCAATCCCCAGCATTTT	CASSAGTRSNPQHF
-	TRBV7-8	-	TRBJ1-2	TGTGCCAGCAGCTTTAGACAACCCCGGGGTGGCTACACCTTC	CASSFRQPRGGYTF
TRBD1	TRBV12-3/TRBV12-4	-	TRBJ2-3	TGTGTCGCGGCGGACAGGGAAACAGATACGCAGTATTTT	CVAADRETDTQYF
TRBD2	TRBV2	-	TRBJ2-7	TGTGCCAGCAGTTACGGGACTAGGGCCGCCTACGAGCAGTACTTC	CASSYGTRAAYEQYF
TRBD1	TRBV29-1	few	TRBJ2-3	TGCAGCGTTGAAGGAATCCGGGACAGGGGGCCCGCGGATACGCAGTATTTT	CSVEGIRDRGPADTQYF
-	TRBV6-5	-	TRBJ1-2	TGTGCCAGCAGTTACAGGGGAATGGGCTACACCTTC	CASSYRGMGYTF
-	TRBV18	-	TRBJ2-7	TGTGCCAGCTCACCTACACGCGGTACCAGCTACGAGCAGTACTTC	CASSPTRGTSYEQYF
TRBD2	TRBV28	-	TRBJ2-7	TGTGCCCTGGGGCGGGAGCCCGGCGAGCAGTACTTC	CALGREPGEQYF
-	TRBV7-3	-	TRBJ2-3	TGTGCCAGCAGCTGGCAGGGTGGAGGCACAGATACGCAGTATTTT	CASSWQGGGTDTQYF
-	TRBV28	-	TRBJ2-7	TGTGCCAGCAGTTTATCCTTCCAGGCAGCCGAGCAGTACTTC	CASSLSFQAAEQYF
-	TRBV6-1	-	TRBJ1-3	TGTGCCAGCAGTGGGGACACAGGAGGCTCTGGAAACACCATATATTTT	CASSGDTGGSGNTIYF
TRBD1	TRBV30	-	TRBJ1-2	TGTGCCTGGAGTGACAGGGGAGACTATGGCTACACCTTC	CAWSDRGDYGYTF
TRBD1	TRBV5-1	-	TRBJ2-1	TGCGCCAGCACGGTCGGGACAGGGGCCAACAATGAGCAGTTCTTC	CASTVGTGANNEQFF
-	TRBV20-1	once	TRBJ2-7	TGCAGTGCTAGCGGGAGCTACGAGCAGTACTTC	CSASGSYEQYF
-	TRBV5-8	few	TRBJ2-7	TGTGCCAGCAGCCATTCAGACTCCTACGAGCAGTACTTC	CASSHSDSYEQYF
-	TRBV30	-	TRBJ1-4	TGTGCCTGGAGTGTCGGCAGGACTAATGAAAAACTGTTTTTT	CAWSVGRTNEKLFF
TRBD2	TRBV4-3	once	TRBJ2-7	TGCGCCAGCAGCCAAGATTACGGGAGCGGGGGTAGGGACGAGCAGTACTTC	CASSQDYGSGGRDEQYF
TRBD1	TRBV10-3	-	TRBJ1-4	TGTGCCATCAGTGGGCGACAGGGAACTAATGAAAAACTGTTTTTT	CAISGRQGTNEKLFF
-	TRBV9	-	TRBJ1-4	TGTGCCAGCAGCGTAGCTCCAGGCTTGTCAACTAATGAAAAACTGTTTTTT	CASSVAPGLSTNEKLFF
-	TRBV9	-	TRBJ2-7	TGTGCCAGCAGCGTAGGCCGGGGGTCTTATTTCTACGAGCAGTACTTC	CASSVGRGSYFYEQYF
TRBD1	TRBV28	-	TRBJ2-7	TGTGCCACCGGAGGGACCGGGACAGGGACCTACGAGCAGTACTTC	CATGGTGTGTYEQYF
TRBD2	TRBV5-1	-	TRBJ2-2	TGCGCCAGCAGCTTTGGGACTAGCGGGAGTCGCACCGGGGAGCTGTTTTTT	CASSFGTSGSRTGELFF
TRBD1	TRBV3-1/TRBV3-2	-	TRBJ1-2	TGTGCCAGCAGCCAAGACAGGGGGTTTAGCTATGGCTACACCTTC	CASSQDRGFSYGYTF
-	TRBV7-6	-	TRBJ2-3	TGTGCCAGCAGCTTAGCTCCCTACACAGATACGCAGTATTTT	CASSLAPYTDTQYF
TRBD1	TRBV4-1	-	TRBJ1-2	TGCGCCAGCACCGCCTTGACAGGGGGATTTGACTACACCTTC	CASTALTGGFDYTF
TRBD2	TRBV7-2	-	TRBJ2-5	TGTGCCAGCAGCTCCCAGACTAGCGGGGAAGAGACCCAGTACTTC	CASSSQTSGEETQYF
-	TRBV6-5	-	TRBJ1-4	TGTGCCAGCAGTTACTCTCGGGGGGAAAAACTGTTTTTT	CASSYSRGEKLFF
TRBD1	TRBV28	-	TRBJ1-2	TGTGCCAGCAGCCTCCCCGGGACAGTGTTCTATGGCTACACCTTC	CASSLPGTVFYGYTF
-	TRBV7-9	few	TRBJ2-7	TGTGCCAGCAGCACCGGGACTTCCGAGCAGTACTTC	CASSTGTSEQYF
-	TRBV4-1	once	TRBJ2-7	TGCGCCAGCAGCCAAGCGGGAGTCTACGAGCAGTACTTC	CASSQAGVYEQYF
-	TRBV4-1	-	TRBJ2-3	TGCGCCAGCAGCCAGGGCCCTCGCACAGATACGCAGTATTTT	CASSQGPRTDTQYF
-	TRBV30	-	TRBJ1-1	TGTGCCTGGAGTCGCACTCGGGCAGGGTCGGCCACTGAAGCTTTCTTT	CAWSRTRAGSATEAFF
TRBD2	TRBV7-9	-	TRBJ2-1	TGTGCCAGCAGCCCGACTAGCGGGAGGGCCATGGATGAGCAGTTCTTC	CASSPTSGRAMDEQFF
TRBD1	TRBV11-2	-	TRBJ2-7	TGTGCCACCGGACAGGGGGCACCCTACGAGCAGTACTTC	CATGQGAPYEQYF
TRBD1	TRBV6-6	-	TRBJ1-5	TGTGCCAGCAAAGACAGGGGGACTCAGCCCCAGCATTTT	CASKDRGTQPQHF
TRBD1	TRBV5-1	-	TRBJ1-3	TGCGCCAGCAGCTTGGACAGGGGCACAGGAAACACCATATATTTT	CASSLDRGTGNTIYF
TRBD2	TRBV23-1	-	TRBJ2-1	TGCGCCAGCAGTCAATACGCTAGCGGGAGCAGCAATGAGCAGTTCTTC	CASSQYASGSSNEQFF
TRBD2	TRBV4-1	-	TRBJ2-7	TGCGCCAGCAGCCAAGCTCAACTAGCGGGCCCGAGGGACGAGCAGTACTTC	CASSQAQLAGPRDEQYF
-	TRBV2	-	TRBJ2-3	TGTGCCAGCAGTGGGGTGTTCGGGAGAACAGATACGCAGTATTTT	CASSGVFGRTDTQYF
-	TRBV5-4	-	TRBJ1-1	TGTGCCAGCAGTAGAGTAGACACTGAAGCTTTCTTT	CASSRVDTEAFF
TRBD1	TRBV28	-	TRBJ2-7	TGTGCCAGCAGTTTACCAGGGGGCCGTCCGGGGGCCTACGAGCAGTACTTC	CASSLPGGRPGAYEQYF
TRBD1	TRBV28	once	TRBJ2-3	TGTGCCAGCACCTTGCCAGGGGGCGATGACACAGATACGCAGTATTTT	CASTLPGGDDTDTQYF
-	TRBV11-2	-	TRBJ1-2	TGTGCCAGCAGCCGACTTAAGGGGAACAACTATGGCTACACCTTC	CASSRLKGNNYGYTF
TRBD2	TRBV11-2	-	TRBJ2-7	TGTGCCAGCAGCCCCGCGGGAGCTAGCTACGAGCAGTACTTC	CASSPAGASYEQYF
-	TRBV6-4	once	TRBJ2-7	TGTGCCAGCAGTGACTCGGAGCCTAACCTCTCCTACGAGCAGTACTTC	CASSDSEPNLSYEQYF
TRBD1	TRBV29-1	-	TRBJ1-1	TGCAGCGTGACAGGGGCCACTGAAGCTTTCTTT	CSVTGATEAFF
TRBD1	TRBV30	-	TRBJ2-4	TGTGCCTGGAGACAGGGGGCAAACATTCAGTACTTC	CAWRQGANIQYF
-	TRBV28	-	TRBJ2-7	TGTGCCAGCAGTTCCTGGGGGGAGAGGGTAGGGAACGAGCAGTACTTC	CASSSWGERVGNEQYF
TRBD1	TRBV5-1	-	TRBJ2-3	TGCGCCAGCAGCAAGGGACAGGACACAGATACGCAGTATTTT	CASSKGQDTDTQYF
-	TRBV24-1	-	TRBJ2-1	TGTGCCACCAGTGATTTGCGAACAGGTCGAAGGTACAATGAGCAGTTCTTC	CATSDLRTGRRYNEQFF
-	TRBV5-1	-	TRBJ1-6	TGCGCCAGCAGCAGGGACGGGAGGAATTCACCCCTCCACTTT	CASSRDGRNSPLHF
TRBD2	TRBV27	-	TRBJ2-5	TGTGCCAGCGGAAGAACTAGCGCGCCTTTCACGGAGACCCAGTACTTC	CASGRTSAPFTETQYF
TRBD2	TRBV3-1/TRBV3-2	-	TRBJ2-2	TGTGCCAGCAGCCAATTAAGCGGGACTGGGACCGGGGAGCTGTTTTTT	CASSQLSGTGTGELFF
TRBD1	TRBV25-1	-	TRBJ2-6	TGTGCCAGCTCACCCGGACAGGGGGTCGCTGGGGCCAACGTCCTGACTTTC	CASSPGQGVAGANVLTF